The clone carrying this T cell receptor beta chain has a handful of counts. The beta constant-region primer was an equimolar mix of two oligonucleotides covering TRBC1 and TRBC2. Ligation attached a single-stranded oligonucleotide with a 12-nucleotide UMI and the SP2 primer to the cDNA 3' end. Using its own MiXCR run on the UMI-ligation and nested PCR reads, TCRdb lists one record per CDR3 protein. The sample has approximately 85,000 distinct CDR3 sequences; around 7% are singletons. The sample comes from a study of naive and memory T cell subsets. From the second PCR step, alpha and beta chains were amplified apart. CMV status came from CD4+ IFNgamma after overnight CMV lysate stimulation. Four subsets defined by CD45RA and CD27 were sorted after CD3, CD4, CD8 and live/dead staining. The receptor's source is a human donor in good health. The sequenced material came from central memory CD4+ T cells from blood.

CDR3 amino acids: CAISETGLHTDTQYF. The CDR3 DNA is TGTGCCATCAGTGAGACGGGACTGCACACAGATACGCAGTATTTT. The chain recombines TRBV10-3 with TRBJ2-3, with a weak D call TRBD2 (6 bases). V gave up 2 bases and J gave up 2 bases, with 11 bases separating them. Per germline, CDR1 ENHRY and CDR2 SYGVKD. The CDR3 consists of 15 residues.